The clone carrying this T cell receptor beta chain came up a few times. Its antigen remains unidentified. The sample comes from a study of blood T cells in healthy people across ages. Study-wide points: Diversity estimates drawn from one million T cells were deemed underestimates. Per million T cells, TCR beta diversity dropped roughly linearly as age increased. Not knowing donor CMV status may have confounded expanded clonotype changes.

The germline V gene encodes CDR1 SGHAT and CDR2 FQNNGV. With V trimmed by 3 bases and J by 0 bases, 3 bases remained unmatched. The CDR3 is 16 residues long. With a J-beta primer mix and a sample-barcoded 5' primer, a second PCR ran roughly 7 to 11 cycles. TCRdb redid the calling of the 5' RACE reads with MiXCR, one entry per CDR3 protein. The sample records more than 800,000 distinct CDR3 sequences, under 45% being singletons. The sequence was obtained from an older woman in good health. Sample: blood. This sequence joins TRBV11-2 and TRBJ2-1; 9 nucleotides match TRBD2. The CDR3 nucleotides are TGTGCCAGCAGCTTCCTACTAGCGGGCTCCTACAATGAGCAGTTCTTC. This translates into CASSFLLAGSYNEQFF.